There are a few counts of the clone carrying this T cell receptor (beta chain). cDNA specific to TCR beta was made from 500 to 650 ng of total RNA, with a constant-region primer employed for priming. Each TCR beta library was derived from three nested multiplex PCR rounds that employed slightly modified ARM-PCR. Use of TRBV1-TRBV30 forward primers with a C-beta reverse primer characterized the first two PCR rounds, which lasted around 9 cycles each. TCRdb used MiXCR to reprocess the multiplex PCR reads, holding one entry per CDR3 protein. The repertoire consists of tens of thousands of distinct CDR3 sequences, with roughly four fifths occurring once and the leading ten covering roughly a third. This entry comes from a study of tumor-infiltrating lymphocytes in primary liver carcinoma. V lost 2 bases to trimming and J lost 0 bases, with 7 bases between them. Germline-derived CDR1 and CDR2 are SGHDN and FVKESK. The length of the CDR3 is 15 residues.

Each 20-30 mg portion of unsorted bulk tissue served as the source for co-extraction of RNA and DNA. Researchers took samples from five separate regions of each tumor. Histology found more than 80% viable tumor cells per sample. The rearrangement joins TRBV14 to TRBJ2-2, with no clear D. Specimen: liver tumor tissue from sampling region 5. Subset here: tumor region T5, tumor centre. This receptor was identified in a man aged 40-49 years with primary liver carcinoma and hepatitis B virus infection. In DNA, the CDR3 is TGTGCCAGCAGCCAAATTTGGGCGAACACCGGGGAGCTGTTTTTT. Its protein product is CASSQIWANTGELFF.